These 3 T cell receptor beta chains originate from one sample sequenced in a study of identical twins. TCRdb independently ran MiXCR on the 5' RACE reads; one entry per CDR3 protein. The sample holds 570,000 or so distinct CDR3 sequences, 7.5% to 10% seen once. These records were also assigned to another study, of yellow fever vaccine responses in identical twins.

The sequenced sample was PBMCs. The source is a woman under 30 in good health.

This clonotype occurred a few times. The chain joins TRBV7-6 to TRBJ2-1, with 7 nucleotides matching TRBD1. The CDR3 extends over 14 amino acids. V lost 5 bases to trimming and J lost 13 bases; unmatched junction nucleotides: 14. Per germline, CDR1 SGHVS and CDR2 FNYEAQ. The CDR3 protein is CASSLTGTAASQFF. CDR3 DNA: TGTGCCAGCAGCCTTACGGGGACAGCGGCAAGCCAGTTCTTC.

This sequence joins TRBV7-8 and TRBJ1-2; 8 bases are shared with TRBD1. The CDR3 totals 13 residues. V shed 5 bases, J shed 7 bases, and the junction held 6 bases outside the gene matches. Germline loops: CDR1 SGHVS, CDR2 FQNEAQ. In DNA, the CDR3 is TGTGCCAGCAGCCTCGGACAGGGCGCTGGCTACACCTTC. Protein sequence: CASSLGQGAGYTF.

This sequence joins TRBV6-2 or TRBV6-3 and TRBJ1-2, with unresolved D. Trimming took 7 bases from V and 6 from J, leaving 15 bases between them. This CDR3 contains 13 residues. CDR1 is MNHEY, CDR2 SVGEGT, per germline. The CDR3 DNA sequence: TGTGCCAGCACGACACCCGGGGAAGATGGCTACACCTTC. Translating gives CASTTPGEDGYTF.